In its sample, the clone carrying this T cell receptor beta chain was seen a few times. The sample originates from a study of blood T cell repertoires in COVID-19. Study in general: Samples of COVID-19 (acute and convalescent) were obtained from the United States, Italy and Spain. PBMCs, B-cell-depleted T cells, or T cells provided the cDNA or gDNA that made up the material.

The CDR3 extends over 13 amino acids. The ends lost 7 bases at V and 4 bases at J; junction bases unmatched: 7. The germline CDR1 and CDR2 sequences are SGHAT and FQNNGV. Per the study methods: Amplification of reference gene primers was used by the study to estimate nucleated cell counts. The table came from immunoSEQ multiplex PCR; TCRdb's copy has only in-frame clones and leaves some out. V, J and clone size are taken as reported in that table, and D and trimming were inferred from the DNA itself. The sample records some 250,000 clones, 75% to 90% being singletons. The chain combines TRBV11-2 with TRBJ2-7; 7 bases map to TRBD2. The TCR sequence derives from a woman aged 30 to 39 who had recovered from COVID-19. Source material: peripheral blood. The chain's CDR3 is CASTGTNLYEQYF. CDR3 sequence (DNA): TGTGCCAGCACCGGGACTAATTTATACGAGCAGTACTTC.